The sequence of this T cell receptor (beta chain) was determined in a study of T cell repertoires in cytomegalovirus infection (dated by TCRdb to about 2019). With regard to the full study: Recently identified HLA-C-restricted CMV epitopes, whose presentation resists viral immunomodulation, were targeted by peptide stimulations together with well-studied HLA-B-restricted epitopes. Donor HLA type was relevant to the analysis, as public TCR beta signatures indicated carriage of CMV infection together with the matching HLA type. General study outcomes and caveats: In the ex vivo response, HLA-C-restricted CMV-specific TCR beta clonotypes were dominant, and in two of eight donors the single most frequent clonotype came from this HLA-C-restricted group. Cumulative frequency of public TCR beta family members discriminated carriers of CMV infection plus the relevant HLA type in this cohort and an independent approximately 350-donor cohort.

This specimen's treatment or condition label, per the study, means: in vitro stimulation with specific CMV peptide epitopes to enrich CMV-specific T cells. Note on this clonotype: Its binding antigen is unknown. Base-call qualities are not available, and no considerably larger clone is one nucleotide away.

Sequencing took place on an Illumina HiSeq 1500. TCRdb handled the public reads itself, with Q25 trimming in fastp and clone calling in MiXCR, and kept productive beta chains. When rows share a CDR3 protein, they turn into one entry using the most common DNA and genes. The sample data list 830,000 or so distinct CDR3 sequences, and over 25% of these were observed just once. 12% of the sample goes to the ten largest clones. V is shortened by 3 bases, J by 3 bases, and the region joining them spans 11 bases. Per the germline V gene, MGHDK is the CDR1 and SYGVNS is the CDR2. Spanning cysteine to phenylalanine, the CDR3 consists of 14 amino acids. Just CDR3 DNA is preserved here, 42 bases in frame from base 1.

This receptor was obtained from a human donor in good health (CMV status not recorded). Some clones in this sample may be carry-over from other donors' samples. The rearranged segments are TRBV25-1 and TRBJ1-2, with no confident D gene call. Source: cultured CD8+ T cells from PBMCs, taken from culture after CMV antigen stimulation. The CDR3 loop reads CASSDRGGHYGYTF. Read as DNA, the sequence is TGTGCCAGCAGTGACCGGGGAGGGCACTATGGCTACACCTTC.